The rows below give T cell receptor beta chains drawn from one sample of a study of early stage breast cancer tumors. This table comes from immunoSEQ multiplex PCR, and its TCRdb copy is limited to in-frame clones, with some not included. Here the sample spans more than 65,000 clones, around 80% being singletons. The sample consisted of blood. All receptors come from a person aged 35 to 50 with breast cancer. The CDR3 runs from the conserved cysteine through the conserved F or W. A D gene is named only where the DNA matches it firmly. Only some rows state a clone size, as once, few, many or a class for expanded clones.

v_gene	abundance	j_gene	d_gene	CDR3nt	CDR3aa
TRBV6-5	.	TRBJ2-5	.	TGTGCCAGCAGCTGGACAGTACAAGAGACCCAGTACTTC	CASSWTVQETQYF
TRBV4-2	few	TRBJ2-7	TRBD2	TGTGCCAGCAGCCAAGATCCGACTAGCGGGAGAGAGCAGTACTTC	CASSQDPTSGREQYF
TRBV27	.	TRBJ2-7	TRBD2	TGTGCCAGCAGTTTTCGCCAGGGTCCTGGGAGGGACGAGCAGTACTTC	CASSFRQGPGRDEQYF
TRBV7-9	.	TRBJ1-1	.	TGTGCCAGCAGCCCACACGTCGGGGGGGTGAACACTGAAGCTTTCTTT	CASSPHVGGVNTEAFF
TRBV5-4	.	TRBJ2-7	TRBD1	TGTGCCAGCAGCTTCCCCGGGACAGGGGACGAGCAGTACTTC	CASSFPGTGDEQYF
TRBV30	.	TRBJ2-2	TRBD2	TGTGCCTGGATGAGCGGGATTTCCACCGGGGAGCTGTTTTTT	CAWMSGISTGELFF
TRBV27	.	TRBJ2-7	.	TGTGCCAGCAGTTTCCCACCCCTGGATCTCCACACCTACGAGCAGTACTTC	CASSFPPLDLHTYEQYF
TRBV5-1	.	TRBJ2-7	TRBD1	TGCGCCAGCAGCTTGGGCCCGACAGGGTACGAGCAGTACTTC	CASSLGPTGYEQYF
TRBV6-5	.	TRBJ2-6	.	TGTGCCAGCAGGCTCGCTGGGGCCAACGTCCTGACTTTC	CASRLAGANVLTF
TRBV25-1	once	TRBJ2-7	.	TGTGCCAGCAGTGGACGGGGCTACGAGCAGTACTTC	CASSGRGYEQYF
TRBV5-1	.	TRBJ1-1	.	TGCGCCAGCAGGACGTCGGCCGCCCACACTGAAGCTTTCTTT	CASRTSAAHTEAFF
TRBV19	.	TRBJ2-7	.	TGTGCCAGTAGTAAGGGGTACGAGCAGTACTTC	CASSKGYEQYF
TRBV27	.	TRBJ1-1	.	TGTGCCAGCACTCCGGGAGGTAACACTGAAGCTTTCTTT	CASTPGGNTEAFF
TRBV29-1	.	TRBJ1-1	.	TGCAGCGTTCCCGGGGGGGGGCTCACTGAAGCTTTCTTT	CSVPGGGLTEAFF
TRBV7-6	.	TRBJ2-2	.	TGTGCCAGCAGCCGAGGGGGGGGCACCGGGGAGCTGTTTTTT	CASSRGGGTGELFF
TRBV2	.	TRBJ1-2	TRBD1	TGTGCCAGCAGCCCCGGGACAGCTAACTATGGCTACACCTTC	CASSPGTANYGYTF
TRBV5-1	.	TRBJ2-1	.	TGCGCCAGCAGCTTGGAGGGCATGGAGAGCTCCTACAATGAGCAGTTCTTC	CASSLEGMESSYNEQFF
TRBV27	.	TRBJ2-5	.	TGTGCCAGCAGTTTTTTCGGACAGCGCGAAGAGACCCAGTACTTC	CASSFFGQREETQYF
TRBV14	few	TRBJ1-1	.	TGTGCCAGCAGCCCCACAGGGTTTACTGAAGCTTTCTTT	CASSPTGFTEAFF
TRBV29-1	.	TRBJ2-1	TRBD2	TGCAGCGTTGTGGCGGGAGTCCACTACAATGAGCAGTTCTTC	CSVVAGVHYNEQFF
TRBV28	.	TRBJ2-2	.	TGTGCCAGCAAGGCAAGGGCGGCCGGGGAGCTGTTTTTT	CASKARAAGELFF
TRBV4-1	.	TRBJ2-7	.	TGCGCCAGCGCCGTTTTAGCGGAGACCTACGAGCAGTACTTC	CASAVLAETYEQYF
TRBV6-1	once	TRBJ2-5	.	TGTGCCAGCAGTGGGGCCCAAGAGACCCAGTACTTC	CASSGAQETQYF
TRBV6-1	.	TRBJ2-7	.	TGTGCCAGCAGTGGAGAGCGGGCCTACGAGCAGTACTTC	CASSGERAYEQYF
TRBV19	few	TRBJ2-1	TRBD2	TGTGCCAGCCCTACGGCTAGCGGGAGGAGAGGGCAGTTCTTC	CASPTASGRRGQFF
TRBV2	.	TRBJ1-4	TRBD1	TGTGCCAGCAGTGGGGACAGGGATGAAAAACTGTTTTTT	CASSGDRDEKLFF
TRBV7-2	few	TRBJ1-5	.	TGTGCCAGCAGCTTAGGAAGGGGGGCGGGGCAGCCCCAGCATTTT	CASSLGRGAGQPQHF
TRBV4-2	.	TRBJ2-7	.	TGTGCCAGCAGCCAAGATTATGGAACCCAGGGACTCTACGAGCAGTACTTC	CASSQDYGTQGLYEQYF
TRBV11-3	.	TRBJ2-3	TRBD2	TGTGCCAGCAGCTTAGGGAAGCGGGAGGATGAAGATACGCAGTATTTT	CASSLGKREDEDTQYF
TRBV5-1	.	TRBJ2-6	.	TGCGCCAGCAGCTTGGCCATAGGTTCTGGGGCCAACGTCCTGACTTTC	CASSLAIGSGANVLTF
TRBV7-9	once	TRBJ1-4	TRBD1	TGTGCCAGCAGCACCTACAGGGGGCAGAATGAAAAACTGTTTTTT	CASSTYRGQNEKLFF
TRBV7-9	.	TRBJ2-7	.	TGTGCCAGCAGCTTTGGGGGGAGCTCCTACGAGCAGTACTTC	CASSFGGSSYEQYF
TRBV10-1	.	TRBJ1-2	.	TGCGCCAGCAGTGTGGAGCCTAACTATGGCTACACCTTC	CASSVEPNYGYTF
TRBV5-4	.	TRBJ1-4	.	TGTGCCAGCAGCCTTCCAAATGAAAAACTGTTTTTT	CASSLPNEKLFF
TRBV2	few	TRBJ1-3	.	TGTGCCAGCAGCGACCAGAGGTCTGGAAACACCATATATTTT	CASSDQRSGNTIYF
TRBV7-3	few	TRBJ1-1	TRBD1	TGTGCCAGCAGCCGACAGGGAGGAACTGAAGCTTTCTTT	CASSRQGGTEAFF
TRBV5-1	.	TRBJ2-7	TRBD2	TGCGCCAGCAGCTTCGCGTCTAGCGGGATTTACGAGCAGTACTTC	CASSFASSGIYEQYF
TRBV7-3	.	TRBJ2-1	TRBD1	TGTGCCAGCAGCCCCCAAGGACAGGGGATTTCCAATGAGCAGTTCTTC	CASSPQGQGISNEQFF
TRBV7-9	few	TRBJ2-7	.	TGTGCCAGCAGCAGAGGAAGGAAAGAGCAGTACTTC	CASSRGRKEQYF
TRBV19	.	TRBJ2-2	TRBD1	TGTGCCAGTAGTACCCGGACAGGATCGAACACCGGGGAGCTGTTTTTT	CASSTRTGSNTGELFF
TRBV29-1	.	TRBJ2-7	TRBD1	TGCAGCGCTCGAATCAGGACAGGGGGGTTTTACGAGCAGTACTTC	CSARIRTGGFYEQYF